The clone carrying this T cell receptor (beta chain) has ten or more counts. Its antigen is unidentified. The sample is drawn from a study of T cells in Graves' hyperthyroidism and ophthalmopathy. Study observations and caveats: For ophthalmopathy, model prediction preceded onset by a median approximately 6 months. Most clonotypes expanded in the thyroid (above 0.001) were also present in blood.

Hyperthyroidism in the patients, aged 18 to 65, was newly diagnosed and under 2 months in duration. TCR beta CDR3 regions were amplified from RNA. The HTBI primer set was used in a first-round RT-PCR of the TCR CDR3. MiXCR, run by TCRdb on the multiplex PCR reads, gives a single entry per CDR3 protein. Among approximately 700,000 distinct CDR3 sequences listed, about a sixth were seen once. The CDR3 contains 23 residues. With 3 bases clipped from V and 2 bases from J, the junction kept 26 bases outside the gene matches. The source of this sequence is a man in his late teens or twenties with Graves' hyperthyroidism. This chain links TRBV12-3 or TRBV12-4 with TRBJ2-7, with TRBD2 identical over 12 bases. The sequenced sample was blood. The CDR3 DNA is TGTGCCAGCAGTTTCTCCTCCTCTTCCGACAGGGCTAGGACTAGCGGGGACCCCTACGAGCAGTACTTC. Protein: CASSFSSSSDRARTSGDPYEQYF.